This record concerns one TCR beta chain sequence. Its target is not known. There are 15 residues in the CDR3. V lost 6 bases, J lost 0 bases, and 12 bases lay in between. CDR1 DFQATT and CDR2 SNEGSKA come from the germline V gene (reference sequence). Each CDR3 protein gets one entry after TCRdb re-called the reads with MiXCR. This table has a few hundred thousand distinct CDR3 sequences, 15% to 20% appearing once. This sample stems from a study of T cell repertoires in cytomegalovirus infection. Findings and caveats of the study: Dominant in the ex vivo response were TCR beta clonotypes restricted by HLA-C and specific for CMV.

Sequenced sample: PBMCs. V usage is TRBV20-1 and J usage is TRBJ1-6; D perhaps matches TRBD1 (6 bases). The TCR sequence derives from a human donor in good health (CMV status not recorded). Some clones in this sample may be carry-over from other donors' samples. CDR3 bases: TGCAGTGCAGCAGGGGTTTCCTCCTATAATTCACCCCTCCACTTT. Protein: CSAAGVSSYNSPLHF.